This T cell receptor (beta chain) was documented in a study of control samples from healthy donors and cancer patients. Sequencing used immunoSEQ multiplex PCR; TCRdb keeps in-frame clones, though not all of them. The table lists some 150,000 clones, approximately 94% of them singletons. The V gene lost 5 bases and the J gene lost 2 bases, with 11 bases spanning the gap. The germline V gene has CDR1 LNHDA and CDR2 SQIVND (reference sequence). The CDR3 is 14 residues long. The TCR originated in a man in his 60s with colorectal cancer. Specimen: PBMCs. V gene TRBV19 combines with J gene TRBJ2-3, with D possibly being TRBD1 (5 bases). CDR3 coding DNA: TGTGCCAGTAGTCCACAGGAGTACACAGATACGCAGTATTTT. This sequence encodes CASSPQEYTDTQYF. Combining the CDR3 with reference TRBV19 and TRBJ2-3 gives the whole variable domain DGGITQSPKYLFRKEGQNVTLSCEQNLNHDAMYWYRQDPGQGLRLIYYSQIVNDFQKGDIAEGYSVSREKKESFPLTVTSAQKNPTAFYLCASSPQEYTDTQYFGPGTRLTVL.